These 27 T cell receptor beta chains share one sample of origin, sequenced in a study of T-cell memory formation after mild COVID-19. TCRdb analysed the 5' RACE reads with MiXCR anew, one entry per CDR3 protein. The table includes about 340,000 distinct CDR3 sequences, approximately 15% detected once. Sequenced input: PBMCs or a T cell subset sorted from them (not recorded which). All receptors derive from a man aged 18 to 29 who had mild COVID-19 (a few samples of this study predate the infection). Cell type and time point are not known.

The CDR3 region is CAIRQGGNTEAFF. CDR3 DNA: TGTGCCATCAGACAGGGGGGGAACACTGAAGCTTTCTTT. The chain couples TRBV10-3 to TRBJ1-1; 8 positions agree with TRBD1. The CDR3 covers 13 residues. The ends lost 6 bases at V and 1 base at J; junction bases unmatched: 1. The germline V gene has CDR1 ENHRY and CDR2 SYGVKD.

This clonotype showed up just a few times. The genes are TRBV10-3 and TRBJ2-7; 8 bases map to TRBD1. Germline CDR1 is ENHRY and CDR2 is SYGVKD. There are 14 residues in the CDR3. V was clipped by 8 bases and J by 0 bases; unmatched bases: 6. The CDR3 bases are TGTGCCATCGGCGGGGACAGGAGCTCCTACGAGCAGTACTTC. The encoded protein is CAIGGDRSSYEQYF.

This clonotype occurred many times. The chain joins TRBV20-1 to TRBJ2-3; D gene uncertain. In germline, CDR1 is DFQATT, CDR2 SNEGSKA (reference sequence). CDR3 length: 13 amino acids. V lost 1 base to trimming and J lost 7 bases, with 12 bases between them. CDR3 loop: CSARVGPSNTQYF. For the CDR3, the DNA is TGCAGTGCTAGAGTGGGTCCATCTAATACGCAGTATTTT.

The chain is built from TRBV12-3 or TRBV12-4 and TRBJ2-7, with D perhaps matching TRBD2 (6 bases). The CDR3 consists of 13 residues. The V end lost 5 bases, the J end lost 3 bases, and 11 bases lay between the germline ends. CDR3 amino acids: CASSPGRRYEQYV. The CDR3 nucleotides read TGTGCCAGCAGTCCCGGGAGACGCTACGAGCAGTACGTC.

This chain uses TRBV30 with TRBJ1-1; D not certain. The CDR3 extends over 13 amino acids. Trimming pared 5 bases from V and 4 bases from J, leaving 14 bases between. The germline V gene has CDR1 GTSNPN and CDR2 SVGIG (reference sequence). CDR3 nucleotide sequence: TGTGCCTGGGGAAGGGTGGGTGGCACTGAAGCTTTCTTT. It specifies CAWGRVGGTEAFF.

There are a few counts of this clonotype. CDR3 loop: CASSPRDISGYTF. As DNA, the CDR3 is TGTGCCAGCAGTCCACGGGACATTAGTGGCTACACCTTC. The V call is TRBV12-3 or TRBV12-4, the J call TRBJ1-2; a weak D match, TRBD1 (6 bases). The CDR3 has 13 residues. With 5 bases removed from V and 7 bases from J, the gap between germline ends came to 14 bases.

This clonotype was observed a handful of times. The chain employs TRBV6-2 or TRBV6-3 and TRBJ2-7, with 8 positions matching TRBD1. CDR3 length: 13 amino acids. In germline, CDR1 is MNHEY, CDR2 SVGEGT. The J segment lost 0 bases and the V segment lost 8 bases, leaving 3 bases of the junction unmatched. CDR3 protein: CASPGQGSYEQYF. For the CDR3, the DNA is TGTGCCAGCCCAGGACAGGGCTCCTACGAGCAGTACTTC.

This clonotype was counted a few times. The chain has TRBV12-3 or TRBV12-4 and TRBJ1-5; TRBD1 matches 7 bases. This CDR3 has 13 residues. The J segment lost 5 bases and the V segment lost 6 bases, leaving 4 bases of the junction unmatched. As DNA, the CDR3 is TGTGCCAGCAGAGGGGACAGCTATCAGCCCCAGCATTTT. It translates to CASRGDSYQPQHF.

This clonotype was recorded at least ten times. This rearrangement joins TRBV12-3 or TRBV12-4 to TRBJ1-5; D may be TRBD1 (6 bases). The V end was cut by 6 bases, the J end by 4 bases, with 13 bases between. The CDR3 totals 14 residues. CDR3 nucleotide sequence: TGTGCCAGCAGCTCTCGGACAGAGAATCAGCCCCAGCATTTT. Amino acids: CASSSRTENQPQHF.

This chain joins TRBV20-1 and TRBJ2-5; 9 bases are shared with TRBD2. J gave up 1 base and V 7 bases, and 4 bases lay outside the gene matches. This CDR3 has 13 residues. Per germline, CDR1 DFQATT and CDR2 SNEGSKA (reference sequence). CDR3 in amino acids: CSVSSGGQETQYF. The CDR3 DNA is TGCAGTGTTAGTAGCGGGGGCCAAGAGACCCAGTACTTC.

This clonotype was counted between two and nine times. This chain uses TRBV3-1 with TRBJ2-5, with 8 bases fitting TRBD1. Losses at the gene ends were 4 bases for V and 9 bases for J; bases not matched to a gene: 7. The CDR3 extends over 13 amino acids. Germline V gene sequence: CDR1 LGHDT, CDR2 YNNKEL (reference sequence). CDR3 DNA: TGTGCCAGCAGCCCGGACAGGGAGTGGGCCCAGTACTTC. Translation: CASSPDREWAQYF.

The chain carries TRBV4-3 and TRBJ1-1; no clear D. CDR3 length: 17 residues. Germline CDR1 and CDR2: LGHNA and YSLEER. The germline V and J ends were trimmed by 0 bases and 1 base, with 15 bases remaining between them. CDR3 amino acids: CASSQDSSAVRNTEAFF. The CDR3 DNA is TGCGCCAGCAGCCAAGATAGCTCAGCGGTGAGGAACACTGAAGCTTTCTTT.

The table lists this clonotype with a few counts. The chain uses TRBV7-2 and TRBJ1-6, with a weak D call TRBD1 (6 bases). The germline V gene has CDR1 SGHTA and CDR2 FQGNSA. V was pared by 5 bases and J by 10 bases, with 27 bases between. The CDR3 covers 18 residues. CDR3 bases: TGTGCCAGCAGCCCCCCTCGGGCGGCTATTTGGAGGGGGTCACCCCTCCACTTT. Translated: CASSPPRAAIWRGSPLHF.

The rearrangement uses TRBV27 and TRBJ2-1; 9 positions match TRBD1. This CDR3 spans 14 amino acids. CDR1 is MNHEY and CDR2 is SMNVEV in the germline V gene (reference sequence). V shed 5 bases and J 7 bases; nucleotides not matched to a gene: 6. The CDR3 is CASSPWTGENEQFF. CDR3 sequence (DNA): TGTGCCAGCAGTCCCTGGACAGGGGAGAATGAGCAGTTCTTC.

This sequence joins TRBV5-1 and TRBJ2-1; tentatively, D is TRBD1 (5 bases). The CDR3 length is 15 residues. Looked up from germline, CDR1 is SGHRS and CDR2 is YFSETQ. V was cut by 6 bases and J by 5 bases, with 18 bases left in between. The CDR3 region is CASNFLQGVDNEQFF. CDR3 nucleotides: TGCGCCAGCAACTTTTTGCAGGGCGTCGACAATGAGCAGTTCTTC.

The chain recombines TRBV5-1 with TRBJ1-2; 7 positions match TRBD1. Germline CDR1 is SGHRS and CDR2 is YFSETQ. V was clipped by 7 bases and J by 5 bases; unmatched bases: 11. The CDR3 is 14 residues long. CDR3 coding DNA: TGCGCCAGCGGCCTCCCGGGACAGATTTATGGCTACACCTTC. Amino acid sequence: CASGLPGQIYGYTF. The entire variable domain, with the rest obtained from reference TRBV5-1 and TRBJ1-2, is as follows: KAGVTQTPRYLIKTRGQQVTLSCSPISGHRSVSWYQQTPGQGLQFLFEYFSETQRNKGNFPGRFSGRQFSNSRSEMNVSTLELGDSALYLCASGLPGQIYGYTFGSGTRLTVV.

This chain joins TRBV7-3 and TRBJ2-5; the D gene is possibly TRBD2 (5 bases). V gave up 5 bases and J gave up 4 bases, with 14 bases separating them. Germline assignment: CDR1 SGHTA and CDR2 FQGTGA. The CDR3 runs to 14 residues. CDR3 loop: CASSPGNIGETQYF. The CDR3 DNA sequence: TGTGCCAGCAGCCCCGGGAACATTGGAGAGACCCAGTACTTC.

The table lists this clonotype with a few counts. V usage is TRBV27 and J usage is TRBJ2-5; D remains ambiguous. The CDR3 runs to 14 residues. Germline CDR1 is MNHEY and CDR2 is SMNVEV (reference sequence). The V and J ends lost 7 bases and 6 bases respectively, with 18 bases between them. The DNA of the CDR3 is TGTGCCAGCACCTTATCGGTGGGTTCTCAGACCCAGTACTTC. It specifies CASTLSVGSQTQYF.

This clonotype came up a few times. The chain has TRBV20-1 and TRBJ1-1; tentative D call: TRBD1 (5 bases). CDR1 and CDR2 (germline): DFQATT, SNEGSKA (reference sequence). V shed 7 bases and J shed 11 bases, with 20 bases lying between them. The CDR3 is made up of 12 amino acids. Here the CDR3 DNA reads TGCAGTGTCCCCCGGGACTCGGGGTTTGCTTTCTTT. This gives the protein CSVPRDSGFAFF.

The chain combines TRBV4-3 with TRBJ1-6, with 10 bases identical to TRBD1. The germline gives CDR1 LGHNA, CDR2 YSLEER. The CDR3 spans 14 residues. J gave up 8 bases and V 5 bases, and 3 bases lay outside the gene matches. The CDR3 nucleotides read TGCGCCAGCAGCTCAGACAGGGGGCATTCACCCCTCCACTTT. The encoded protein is CASSSDRGHSPLHF.

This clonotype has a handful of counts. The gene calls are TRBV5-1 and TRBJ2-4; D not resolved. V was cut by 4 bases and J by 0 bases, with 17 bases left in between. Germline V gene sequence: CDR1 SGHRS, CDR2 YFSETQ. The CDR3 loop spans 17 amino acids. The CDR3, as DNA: TGCGCCAGCAGCCCTCGACAAGCTGCCTCAGCCAAAAACATTCAGTACTTC. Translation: CASSPRQAASAKNIQYF.

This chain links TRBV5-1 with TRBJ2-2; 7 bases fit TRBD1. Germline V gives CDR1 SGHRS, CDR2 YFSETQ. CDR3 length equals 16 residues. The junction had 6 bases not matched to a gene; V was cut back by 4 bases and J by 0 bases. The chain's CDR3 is CASSPWTGSNTGELFF. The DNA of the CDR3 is TGCGCCAGCAGCCCGTGGACAGGATCGAACACCGGGGAGCTGTTTTTT.

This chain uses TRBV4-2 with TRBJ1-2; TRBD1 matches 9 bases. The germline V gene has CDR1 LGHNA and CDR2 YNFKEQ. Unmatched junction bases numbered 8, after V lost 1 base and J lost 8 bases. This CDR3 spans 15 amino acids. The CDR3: CASSQASGTGYGYTF. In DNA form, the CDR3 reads TGTGCCAGCAGCCAAGCCTCCGGGACAGGGTACGGCTACACCTTC.

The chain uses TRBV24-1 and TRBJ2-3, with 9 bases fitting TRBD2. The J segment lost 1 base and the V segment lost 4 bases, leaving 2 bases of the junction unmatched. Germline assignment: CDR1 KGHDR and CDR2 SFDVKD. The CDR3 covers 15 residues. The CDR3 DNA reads TGTGCCACCAGTGACGTAGCGGGGGGCACAGATACGCAGTATTTT. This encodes CATSDVAGGTDTQYF.

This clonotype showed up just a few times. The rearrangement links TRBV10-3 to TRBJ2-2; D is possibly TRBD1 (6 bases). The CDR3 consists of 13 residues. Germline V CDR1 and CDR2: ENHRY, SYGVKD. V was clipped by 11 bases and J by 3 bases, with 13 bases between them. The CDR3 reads CAGRQDYTGELFF. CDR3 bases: TGTGCCGGACGACAGGATTACACCGGGGAGCTGTTTTTT.

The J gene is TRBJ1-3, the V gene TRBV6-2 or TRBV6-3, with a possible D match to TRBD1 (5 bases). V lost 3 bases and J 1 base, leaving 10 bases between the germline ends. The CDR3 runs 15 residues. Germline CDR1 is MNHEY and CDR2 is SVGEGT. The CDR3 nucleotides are TGTGCCAGCAGTTATGGGGGGTCATCTGGAAACACCATATATTTT. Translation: CASSYGGSSGNTIYF.

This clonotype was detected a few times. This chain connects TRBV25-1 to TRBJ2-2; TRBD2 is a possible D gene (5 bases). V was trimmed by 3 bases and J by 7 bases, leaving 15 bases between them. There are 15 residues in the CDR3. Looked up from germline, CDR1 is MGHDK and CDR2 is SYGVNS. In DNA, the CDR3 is TGTGCCAGCAGTGACGGGAACGGGGTTGGCGGGGAGCTGTTTTTT. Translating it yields CASSDGNGVGGELFF.